This entry lists 2 T cell receptor beta chains sequenced from one sample in a study of shared clonotypes between healthy human individuals. This table comes from immunoSEQ multiplex PCR, and its TCRdb copy is limited to in-frame clones, with some not included. Of about 180,000 clones listed, over 80% are singletons. Sequenced material: naive CD4+ T cells sorted from blood. Subset of the sample: CD45RA+ positively selected. All receptors derive from a woman under 40 in good health.

This chain links TRBV6-5 with TRBJ2-5; D gene unclear. Matching the DNA end better, TRBJ2-7 makes the J call doubtful. The germline V gene has CDR1 MNHEY and CDR2 SVGAGI. The CDR3 length is 15 residues. The CDR3 region is CASMSADQYSYEQYF. CDR3 coding DNA: TGTGCCAGCATGTCGGCGGATCAGTACTCCTACGAGCAGTACTTC.

This clone was counted once. The chain uses TRBV9 and TRBJ2-7; D is possibly TRBD1 or TRBD2 (5 bases each). The CDR3 sequence is 14 residues long. Trimming took off 4 bases at V and 6 bases at J, with 17 bases between the two ends. Germline V gene lookup returns CDR1 SGDLS and CDR2 YYNGEE. CDR3 loop: CASSPRQTRGEQYF. For the CDR3, the DNA is TGTGCCAGCAGCCCCCGACAGACACGGGGCGAGCAGTACTTC.